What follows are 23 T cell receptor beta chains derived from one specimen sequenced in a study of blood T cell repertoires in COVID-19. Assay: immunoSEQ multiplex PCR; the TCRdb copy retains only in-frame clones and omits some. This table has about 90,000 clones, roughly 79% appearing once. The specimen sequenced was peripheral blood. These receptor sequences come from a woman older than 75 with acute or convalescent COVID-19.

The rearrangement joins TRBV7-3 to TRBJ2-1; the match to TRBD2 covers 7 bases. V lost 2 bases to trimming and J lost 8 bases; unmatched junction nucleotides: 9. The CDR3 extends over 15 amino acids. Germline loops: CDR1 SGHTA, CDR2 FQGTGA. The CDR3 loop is CASSLGPQAGDEQFF. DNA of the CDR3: TGTGCCAGCAGCTTAGGTCCACAGGCGGGGGATGAGCAGTTCTTC. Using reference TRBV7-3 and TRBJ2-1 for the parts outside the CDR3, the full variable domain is GAGVSQTPSNKVTEKGKYVELRCDPISGHTALYWYRQSLGQGPEFLIYFQGTGAADDSGLPNDRFFAVRPEGSVSTLKIQRTERGDSAVYLCASSLGPQAGDEQFFGPGTRLTVL.

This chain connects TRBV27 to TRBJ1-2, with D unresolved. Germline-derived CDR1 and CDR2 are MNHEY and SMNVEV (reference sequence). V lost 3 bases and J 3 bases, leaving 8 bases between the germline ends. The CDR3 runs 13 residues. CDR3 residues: CASSFTRDYGYTF. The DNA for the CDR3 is TGTGCCAGCAGTTTTACCCGGGACTATGGCTACACCTTC.

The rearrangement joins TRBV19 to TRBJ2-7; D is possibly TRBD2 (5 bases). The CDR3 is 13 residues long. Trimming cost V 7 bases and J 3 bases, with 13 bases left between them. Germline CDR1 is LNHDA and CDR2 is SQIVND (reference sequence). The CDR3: CASTSRENYEQYF. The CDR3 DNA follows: TGTGCCAGTACCTCCCGGGAAAACTACGAGCAGTACTTC.

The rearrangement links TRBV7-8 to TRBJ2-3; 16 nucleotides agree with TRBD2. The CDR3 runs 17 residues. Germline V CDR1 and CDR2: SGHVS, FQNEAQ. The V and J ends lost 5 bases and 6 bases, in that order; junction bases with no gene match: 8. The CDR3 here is CASSLGTSGRARDTQYF. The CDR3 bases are TGTGCCAGCAGCCTAGGGACTAGCGGGAGGGCTAGGGATACGCAGTATTTT.

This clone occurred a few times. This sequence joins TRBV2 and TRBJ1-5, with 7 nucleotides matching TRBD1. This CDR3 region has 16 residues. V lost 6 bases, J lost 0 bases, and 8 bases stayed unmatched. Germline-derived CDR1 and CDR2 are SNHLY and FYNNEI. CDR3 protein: CASRRDRSYSNQPQHF. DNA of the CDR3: TGTGCCAGCAGGCGGGACAGAAGCTATAGCAATCAGCCCCAGCATTTT.

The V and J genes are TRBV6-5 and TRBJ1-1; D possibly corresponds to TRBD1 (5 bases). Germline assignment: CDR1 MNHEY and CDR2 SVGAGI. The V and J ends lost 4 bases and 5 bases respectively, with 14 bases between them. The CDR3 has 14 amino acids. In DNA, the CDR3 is TGTGCCAGCAGTTTTTCCAGGGCCGAGACTGAAGCTTTCTTT. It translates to CASSFSRAETEAFF.

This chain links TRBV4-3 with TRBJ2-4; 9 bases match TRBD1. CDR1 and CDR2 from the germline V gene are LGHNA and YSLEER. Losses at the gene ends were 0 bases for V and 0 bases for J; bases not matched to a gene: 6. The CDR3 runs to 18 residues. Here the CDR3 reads CASSQDRTGVIAKNIQYF. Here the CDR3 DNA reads TGCGCCAGCAGCCAAGATCGGACAGGGGTTATAGCCAAAAACATTCAGTACTTC.

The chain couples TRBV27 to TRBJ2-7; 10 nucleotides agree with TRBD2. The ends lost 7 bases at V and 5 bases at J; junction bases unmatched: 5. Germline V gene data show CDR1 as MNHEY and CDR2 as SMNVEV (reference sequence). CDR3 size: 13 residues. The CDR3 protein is CASKASGSHEQYF. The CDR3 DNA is TGTGCCAGCAAAGCTAGCGGGAGCCACGAGCAGTACTTC.

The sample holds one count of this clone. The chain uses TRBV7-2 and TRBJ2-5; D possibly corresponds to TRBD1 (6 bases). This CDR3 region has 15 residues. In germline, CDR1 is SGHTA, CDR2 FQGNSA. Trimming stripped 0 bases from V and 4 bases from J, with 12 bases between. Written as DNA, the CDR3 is TGTGCCAGCAGCTTAGCAGGTGGGGGCTCAGAGACCCAGTACTTC. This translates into CASSLAGGGSETQYF.

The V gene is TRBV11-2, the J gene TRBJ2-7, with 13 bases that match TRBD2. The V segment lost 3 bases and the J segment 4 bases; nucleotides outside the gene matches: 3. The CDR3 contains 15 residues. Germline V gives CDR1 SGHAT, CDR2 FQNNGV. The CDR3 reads CASSFTSGGEYEQYF. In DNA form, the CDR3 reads TGTGCCAGCAGCTTCACTAGCGGGGGGGAGTACGAGCAGTACTTC. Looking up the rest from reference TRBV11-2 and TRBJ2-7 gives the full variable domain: EAGVAQSPRYKIIEKRQSVAFWCNPISGHATLYWYQQILGQGPKLLIQFQNNGVVDDSQLPKDRFSAERLKGVDSTLKIQPAKLEDSAVYLCASSFTSGGEYEQYFGPGTRLTVT.

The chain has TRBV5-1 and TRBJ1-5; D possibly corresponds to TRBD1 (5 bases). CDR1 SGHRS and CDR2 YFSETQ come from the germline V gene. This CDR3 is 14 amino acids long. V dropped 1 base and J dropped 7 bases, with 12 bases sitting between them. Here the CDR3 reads CASSLIQGGQPQHF. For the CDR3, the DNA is TGCGCCAGCAGCTTGATTCAGGGAGGACAGCCCCAGCATTTT. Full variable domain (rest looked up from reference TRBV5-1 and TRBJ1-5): KAGVTQTPRYLIKTRGQQVTLSCSPISGHRSVSWYQQTPGQGLQFLFEYFSETQRNKGNFPGRFSGRQFSNSRSEMNVSTLELGDSALYLCASSLIQGGQPQHFGDGTRLSIL.

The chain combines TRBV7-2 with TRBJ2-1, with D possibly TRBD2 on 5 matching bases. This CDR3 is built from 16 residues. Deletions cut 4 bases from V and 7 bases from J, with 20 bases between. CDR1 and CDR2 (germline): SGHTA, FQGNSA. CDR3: CASSSDRSGPGNEQFF. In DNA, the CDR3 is TGTGCCAGCAGCTCAGACCGATCCGGGCCGGGGAATGAGCAGTTCTTC.

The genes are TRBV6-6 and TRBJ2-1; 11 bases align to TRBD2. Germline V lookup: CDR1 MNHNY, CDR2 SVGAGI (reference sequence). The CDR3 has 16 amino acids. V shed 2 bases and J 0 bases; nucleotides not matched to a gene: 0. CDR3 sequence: CASSYLAGGSYNEQFF. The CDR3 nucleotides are TGTGCCAGCAGTTACCTAGCGGGAGGCTCCTACAATGAGCAGTTCTTC.

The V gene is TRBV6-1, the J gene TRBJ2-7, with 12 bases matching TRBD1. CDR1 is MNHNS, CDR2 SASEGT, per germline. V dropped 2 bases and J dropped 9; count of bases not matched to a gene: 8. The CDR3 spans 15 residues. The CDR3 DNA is TGTGCCAGCAGTGAACCGGGACAGGGGGCTGATGGGCAGTACTTC. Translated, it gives CASSEPGQGADGQYF.

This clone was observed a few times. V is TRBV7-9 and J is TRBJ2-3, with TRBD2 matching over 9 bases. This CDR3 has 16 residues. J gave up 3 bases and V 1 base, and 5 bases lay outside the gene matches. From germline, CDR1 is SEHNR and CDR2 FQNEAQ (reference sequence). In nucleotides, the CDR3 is TGTGCCAGCAGCTTAGTCGGGCTAGCGGGAACAGATACGCAGTATTTT. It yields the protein CASSLVGLAGTDTQYF.

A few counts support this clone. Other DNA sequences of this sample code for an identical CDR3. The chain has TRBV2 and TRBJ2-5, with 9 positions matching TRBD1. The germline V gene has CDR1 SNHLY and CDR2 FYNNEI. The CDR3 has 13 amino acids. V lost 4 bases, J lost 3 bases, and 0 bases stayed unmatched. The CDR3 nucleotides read TGTGCCAGCAGTGGGACAGGGGAAGAGACCCAGTACTTC. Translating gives CASSGTGEETQYF.

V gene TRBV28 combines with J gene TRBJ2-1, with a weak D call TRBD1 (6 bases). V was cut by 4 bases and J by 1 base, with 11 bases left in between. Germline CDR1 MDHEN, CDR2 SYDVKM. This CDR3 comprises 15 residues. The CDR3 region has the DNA TGTGCCAGCAGTTCCTTACAGGGTTCCTACAATGAGCAGTTCTTC. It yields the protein CASSSLQGSYNEQFF.

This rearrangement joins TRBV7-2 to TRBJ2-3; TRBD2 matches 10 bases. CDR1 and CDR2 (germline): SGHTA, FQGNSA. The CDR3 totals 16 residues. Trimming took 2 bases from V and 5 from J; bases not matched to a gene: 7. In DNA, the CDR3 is TGTGCCAGCAGCTTAAAGAGCGGGGGGGCACTAGATACGCAGTATTTT. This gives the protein CASSLKSGGALDTQYF.

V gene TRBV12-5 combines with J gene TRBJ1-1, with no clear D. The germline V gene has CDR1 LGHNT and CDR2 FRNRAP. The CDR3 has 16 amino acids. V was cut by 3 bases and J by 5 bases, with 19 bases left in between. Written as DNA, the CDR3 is TGTGCTAGTGGTTTAGGTTACGGGGTGCGGGAAACTGAAGCTTTCTTT. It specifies CASGLGYGVRETEAFF.

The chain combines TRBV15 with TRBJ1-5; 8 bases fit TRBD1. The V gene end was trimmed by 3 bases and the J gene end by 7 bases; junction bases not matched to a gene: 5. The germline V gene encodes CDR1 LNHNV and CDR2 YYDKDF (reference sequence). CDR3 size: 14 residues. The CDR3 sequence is CATSSRTGSQPQHF. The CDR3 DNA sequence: TGTGCCACCAGCAGCAGGACAGGGAGCCAGCCCCAGCATTTT.

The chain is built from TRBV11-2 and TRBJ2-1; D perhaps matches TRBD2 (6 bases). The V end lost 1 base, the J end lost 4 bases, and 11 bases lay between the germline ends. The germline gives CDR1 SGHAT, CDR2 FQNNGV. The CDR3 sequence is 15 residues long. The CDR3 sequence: CASSLGLEYYNEQFF. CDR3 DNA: TGTGCCAGCAGCTTAGGACTAGAGTATTACAATGAGCAGTTCTTC.

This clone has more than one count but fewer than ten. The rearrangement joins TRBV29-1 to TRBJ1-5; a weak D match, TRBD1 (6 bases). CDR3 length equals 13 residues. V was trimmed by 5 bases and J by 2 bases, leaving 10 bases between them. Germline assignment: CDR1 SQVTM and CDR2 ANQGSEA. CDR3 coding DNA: TGCAGCGTTATAGGGGGAGGCAATCAGCCCCAGCATTTT. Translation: CSVIGGGNQPQHF.

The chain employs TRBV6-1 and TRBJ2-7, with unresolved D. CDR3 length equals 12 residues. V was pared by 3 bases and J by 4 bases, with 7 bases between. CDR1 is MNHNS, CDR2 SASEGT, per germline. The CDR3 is CASSEFRYEQYF. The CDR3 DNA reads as TGTGCCAGCAGTGAGTTCAGGTACGAGCAGTACTTC.